One and the same sample provided the 9 T cell receptor beta chains below, sequenced in a study of blood T cell repertoires in COVID-19. Sequencing used immunoSEQ multiplex PCR; TCRdb keeps in-frame clones, though not all of them. This table has around 170,000 clones, 80% to 90% appearing once. Material for sequencing was peripheral blood. The receptor set was obtained from a young man with active or convalescent COVID-19.

The CDR3 DNA is TGTGCCAGCAGCCGCTCGCTCAAAGGGGGTGAGCAGTTCTTC. Translating gives CASSRSLKGGEQFF. The V and J genes are TRBV7-2 and TRBJ2-1, with D possibly being TRBD1 (6 bases). The CDR3 contains 14 residues. The germline V gene has CDR1 SGHTA and CDR2 FQGNSA. V was trimmed by 5 bases and J by 9 bases, leaving 17 bases between them.

Worth noting for this clone: Its ends do not fully match the called genes, so a read error is possible. This rearrangement joins TRBV7-7 to TRBJ2-2, with 11 nucleotides matching TRBD2. Germline CDR1 reads SSHAT; CDR2 reads FNYEAQ (reference sequence). There are 15 residues in the CDR3. As DNA, the CDR3 is TGTGCTAGCACCCGCGGGACTAGCGGCACCGGGGAGCTGTTTTTT. Amino acid sequence: CASTRGTSGTGELFF. The full variable domain, completed using reference TRBV7-7 and TRBJ2-2, is GAGVSQSPRYKVTKRGQDVTLRCDPISSHATLYWYQQALGQGPEFLTYFNYEAQPDKSGLPSDRFSAERPEGSISTLTIQRTEQRDSAMYRCASTRGTSGTGELFFGEGSRLTVL.

The rearrangement joins TRBV5-5 to TRBJ2-2, with 11 bases that match TRBD2. The junction had 6 bases not matched to a gene; V was cut back by 5 bases and J by 0 bases. The CDR3 consists of 17 residues. The germline gives CDR1 SGHKS, CDR2 YYEKEE (reference sequence). The CDR3 region is CASRPLAGAANTGELFF. The CDR3 DNA reads as TGTGCCAGCAGACCACTAGCGGGGGCTGCGAACACCGGGGAGCTGTTTTTT.

The chain couples TRBV11-2 to TRBJ2-1, with 9 bases identical to TRBD2. The J segment lost 7 bases and the V segment lost 3 bases, leaving 4 bases of the junction unmatched. CDR3 length: 14 amino acids. Germline assignment: CDR1 SGHAT and CDR2 FQNNGV. The CDR3 nucleotides are TGTGCCAGCAGCTTCCAGACTAGCGGTAATGAGCAGTTCTTC. This gives the protein CASSFQTSGNEQFF.

The chain carries TRBV6-5 and TRBJ1-5; TRBD1 aligns across 12 bases. Germline V gene sequence: CDR1 MNHEY, CDR2 SVGAGI. V was clipped by 6 bases and J by 7 bases; unmatched bases: 7. This CDR3 is built from 15 residues. CDR3 DNA: TGTGCCAGCAGCCTCTCCGGGACAGGGGGCCAGCCCCAGCATTTT. It codes for CASSLSGTGGQPQHF.

The rearrangement links TRBV19 to TRBJ1-5; the match to TRBD1 covers 8 bases. The germline gives CDR1 LNHDA, CDR2 SQIVND (reference sequence). CDR3 size: 13 residues. With V trimmed by 5 bases and J by 6 bases, 3 bases remained unmatched. The CDR3 protein is CASSAGQGQPQHF. Here the CDR3 DNA reads TGTGCCAGTAGTGCAGGACAGGGTCAGCCCCAGCATTTT.

The V and J genes are TRBV5-1 and TRBJ1-2; 7 bases agree with TRBD1. With 0 bases clipped from V and 6 bases from J, the junction kept 11 bases outside the gene matches. CDR1 SGHRS and CDR2 YFSETQ come from the germline V gene. The CDR3 is 16 amino acids. In nucleotides, the CDR3 is TGCGCCAGCAGCTTGGCCAGCACAGGGGCAGGCCATGGCTACACCTTC. Protein: CASSLASTGAGHGYTF.

V gene TRBV2 combines with J gene TRBJ2-4, with D perhaps matching TRBD2 (6 bases). The V and J ends lost 8 bases and 2 bases respectively, with 10 bases between them. CDR1 and CDR2 from the germline V gene are SNHLY and FYNNEI. The CDR3 covers 13 residues. The CDR3 is CASLGGSKNIQYF. DNA of the CDR3: TGTGCCAGCCTCGGGGGTTCCAAAAACATTCAGTACTTC.

This chain connects TRBV19 to TRBJ1-5, with 8 bases matching TRBD1. Germline CDR1 and CDR2: LNHDA and SQIVND (reference sequence). This CDR3 is 15 amino acids long. V trimming: 4 bases; J trimming: 5 bases; junction bases outside the gene matches: 7. The DNA of the CDR3 is TGTGCCAGTAGTAGCCCGCAGGGGGCCTATCAGCCCCAGCATTTT. It yields the protein CASSSPQGAYQPQHF.